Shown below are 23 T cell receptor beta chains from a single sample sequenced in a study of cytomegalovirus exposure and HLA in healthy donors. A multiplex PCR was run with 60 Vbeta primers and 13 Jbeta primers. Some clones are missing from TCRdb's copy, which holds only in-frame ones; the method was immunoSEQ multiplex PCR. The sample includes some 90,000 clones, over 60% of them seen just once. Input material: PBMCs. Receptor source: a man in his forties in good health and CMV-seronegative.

The CDR3 DNA sequence: TGCGCCAGCAGAGAAGGACAGGAGGGTGGCTACACCTTC. Its protein product is CASREGQEGGYTF. The rearrangement uses TRBV5-1 and TRBJ1-2, with 7 bases lining up with TRBD1. Germline assignment: CDR1 SGHRS and CDR2 YFSETQ. J was trimmed by 7 bases and V by 5 bases; bases with no gene match: 8. CDR3 length: 13 residues.

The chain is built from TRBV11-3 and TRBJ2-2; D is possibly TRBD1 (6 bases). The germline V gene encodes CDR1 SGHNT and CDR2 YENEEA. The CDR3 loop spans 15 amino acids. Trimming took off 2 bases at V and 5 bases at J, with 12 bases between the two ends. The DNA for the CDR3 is TGTGCCAGCAGCTTAAAGCAACAGGGTACCGGGGAGCTGTTTTTT. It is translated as CASSLKQQGTGELFF. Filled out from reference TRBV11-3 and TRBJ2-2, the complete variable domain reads EAGVVQSPRYKIIEKKQPVAFWCNPISGHNTLYWYLQNLGQGPELLIRYENEEAVDDSQLPKDRFSAERLKGVDSTLKIQPAELGDSAVYLCASSLKQQGTGELFFGEGSRLTVL.

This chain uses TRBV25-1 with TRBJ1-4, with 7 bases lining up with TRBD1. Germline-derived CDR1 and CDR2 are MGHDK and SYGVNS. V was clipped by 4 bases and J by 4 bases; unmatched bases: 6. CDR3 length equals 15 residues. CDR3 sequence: CASSVLGTDNEKLFF. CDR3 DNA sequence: TGTGCCAGCAGTGTATTAGGGACAGATAATGAAAAACTGTTTTTT.

DNA of the CDR3: TGTGCCAGCAGTCAAAAGGGAGGGGGTAGGTCACCCCTCCACTTT. Translating it yields CASSQKGGGRSPLHF. The rearrangement uses TRBV2 and TRBJ1-6; possibly TRBD1 for D (6 bases). This CDR3 contains 15 residues. Per germline, CDR1 SNHLY and CDR2 FYNNEI. V lost 5 bases, J lost 10 bases, and 18 bases lay in between.

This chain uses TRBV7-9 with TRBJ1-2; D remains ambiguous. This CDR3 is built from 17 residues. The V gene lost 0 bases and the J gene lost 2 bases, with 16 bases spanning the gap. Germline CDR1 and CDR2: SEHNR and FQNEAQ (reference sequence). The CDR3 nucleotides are TGTGCCAGCAGCTTAGCGTTTGATGTCGGCGGGAACTATGGCTACACCTTC. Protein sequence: CASSLAFDVGGNYGYTF.

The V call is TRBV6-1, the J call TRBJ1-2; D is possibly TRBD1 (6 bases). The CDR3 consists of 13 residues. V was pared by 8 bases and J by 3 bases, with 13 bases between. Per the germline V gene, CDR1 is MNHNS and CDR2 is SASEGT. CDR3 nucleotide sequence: TGTGCCAGCCTTTCAGAGGGGGACTATGGCTACACCTTC. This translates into CASLSEGDYGYTF.

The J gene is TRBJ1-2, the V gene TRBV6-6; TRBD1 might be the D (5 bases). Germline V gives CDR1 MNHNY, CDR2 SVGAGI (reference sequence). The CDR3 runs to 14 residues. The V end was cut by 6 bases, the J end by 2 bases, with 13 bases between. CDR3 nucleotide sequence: TGTGCCAGCAGACTCTTACAGGAAAACTATGGCTACACCTTC. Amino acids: CASRLLQENYGYTF.

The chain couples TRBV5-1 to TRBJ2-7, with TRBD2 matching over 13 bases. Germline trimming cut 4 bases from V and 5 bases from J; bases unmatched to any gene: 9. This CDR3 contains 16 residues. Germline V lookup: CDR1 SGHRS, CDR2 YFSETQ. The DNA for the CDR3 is TGCGCCAGCAGCACCGGGACTAGCGGGGACATCCACGAGCAGTACTTC. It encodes CASSTGTSGDIHEQYF. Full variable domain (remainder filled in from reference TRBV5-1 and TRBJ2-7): KAGVTQTPRYLIKTRGQQVTLSCSPISGHRSVSWYQQTPGQGLQFLFEYFSETQRNKGNFPGRFSGRQFSNSRSEMNVSTLELGDSALYLCASSTGTSGDIHEQYFGPGTRLTVT.

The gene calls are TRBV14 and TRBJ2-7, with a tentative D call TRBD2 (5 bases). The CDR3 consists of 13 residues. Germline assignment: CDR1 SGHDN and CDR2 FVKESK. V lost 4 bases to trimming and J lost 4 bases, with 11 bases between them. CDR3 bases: TGTGCCAGCAGCCGAGGGAGATCTTACGAGCAGTACTTC. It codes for CASSRGRSYEQYF.

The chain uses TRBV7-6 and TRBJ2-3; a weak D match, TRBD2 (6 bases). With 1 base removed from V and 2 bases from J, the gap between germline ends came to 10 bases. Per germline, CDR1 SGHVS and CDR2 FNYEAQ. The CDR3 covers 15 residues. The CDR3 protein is CASSLVGGATDTQYF. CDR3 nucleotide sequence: TGTGCCAGCAGCTTAGTGGGGGGAGCCACAGATACGCAGTATTTT.

In DNA form, the CDR3 reads TGTGCCAGCAGTTACATCACAGGGGGCTCCACCGGGGAGCTGTTTTTT. Amino acid sequence: CASSYITGGSTGELFF. The chain employs TRBV6-6 and TRBJ2-2; TRBD1 agrees at 9 bases. This CDR3 region has 16 residues. Germline CDR1 and CDR2: MNHNY and SVGAGI (reference sequence). Trimming cost V 2 bases and J 4 bases; bases outside gene matches: 5.

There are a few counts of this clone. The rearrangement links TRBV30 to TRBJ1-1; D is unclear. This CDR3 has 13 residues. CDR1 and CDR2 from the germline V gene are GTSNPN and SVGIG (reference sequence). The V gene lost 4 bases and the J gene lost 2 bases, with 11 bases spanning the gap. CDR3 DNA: TGTGCCTGGACTATTGGTTCCAACACTGAAGCTTTCTTT. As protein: CAWTIGSNTEAFF.

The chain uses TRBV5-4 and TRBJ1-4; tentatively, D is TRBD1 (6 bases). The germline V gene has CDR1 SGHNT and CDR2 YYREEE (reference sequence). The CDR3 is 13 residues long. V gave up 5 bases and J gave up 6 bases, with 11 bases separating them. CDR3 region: CASSLQGDEKLFF. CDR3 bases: TGTGCCAGCAGTCTACAGGGAGATGAAAAACTGTTTTTT.

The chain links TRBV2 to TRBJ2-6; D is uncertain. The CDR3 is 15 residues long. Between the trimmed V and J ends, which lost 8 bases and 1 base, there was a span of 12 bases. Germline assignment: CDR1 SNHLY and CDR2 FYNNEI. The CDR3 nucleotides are TGTGCCAGCTTTTCGAACATGTCTGGGGCCAACGTCCTGACTTTC. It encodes CASFSNMSGANVLTF.

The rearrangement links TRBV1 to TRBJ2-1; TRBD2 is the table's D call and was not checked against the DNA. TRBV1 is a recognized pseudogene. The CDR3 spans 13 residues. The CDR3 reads CTSSQAARGGQFF. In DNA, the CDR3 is TGCACCAGCAGCCAAGCGGCCCGCGGAGGGCAGTTCTTC.

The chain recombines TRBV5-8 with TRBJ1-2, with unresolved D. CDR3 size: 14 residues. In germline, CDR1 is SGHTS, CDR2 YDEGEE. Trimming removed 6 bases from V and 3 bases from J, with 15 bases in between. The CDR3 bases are TGTGCCAGCACCCTTGGAAGAGGCTACTATGGCTACACCTTC. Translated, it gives CASTLGRGYYGYTF.

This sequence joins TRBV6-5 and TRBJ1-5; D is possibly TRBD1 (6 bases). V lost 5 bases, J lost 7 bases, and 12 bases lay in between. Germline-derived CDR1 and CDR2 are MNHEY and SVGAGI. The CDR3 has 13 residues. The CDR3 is CASSGTGMQPQHF. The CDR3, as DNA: TGTGCCAGCAGTGGAACAGGGATGCAGCCCCAGCATTTT.

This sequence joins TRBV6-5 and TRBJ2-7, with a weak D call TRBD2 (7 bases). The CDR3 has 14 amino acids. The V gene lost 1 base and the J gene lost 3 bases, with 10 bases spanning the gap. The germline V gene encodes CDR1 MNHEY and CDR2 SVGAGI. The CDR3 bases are TGTGCCAGCAGTTACTTGGGGGGGCACTACGAGCAGTACTTC. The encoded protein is CASSYLGGHYEQYF.

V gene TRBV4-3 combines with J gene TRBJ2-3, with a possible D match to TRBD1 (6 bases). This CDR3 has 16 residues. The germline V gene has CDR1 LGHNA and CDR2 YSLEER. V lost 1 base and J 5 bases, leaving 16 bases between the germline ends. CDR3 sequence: CASSQVGAAQGDTQYF. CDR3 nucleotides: TGCGCCAGCAGCCAAGTGGGGGCCGCTCAGGGAGATACGCAGTATTTT.

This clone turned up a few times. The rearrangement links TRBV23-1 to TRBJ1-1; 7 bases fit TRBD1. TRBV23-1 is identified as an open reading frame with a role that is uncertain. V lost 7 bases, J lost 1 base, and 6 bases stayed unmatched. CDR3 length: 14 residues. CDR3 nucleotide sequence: TGCGCCAGCATGACCGGGACAGAGAACACTGAAGCTTTCTTT. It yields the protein CASMTGTENTEAFF.

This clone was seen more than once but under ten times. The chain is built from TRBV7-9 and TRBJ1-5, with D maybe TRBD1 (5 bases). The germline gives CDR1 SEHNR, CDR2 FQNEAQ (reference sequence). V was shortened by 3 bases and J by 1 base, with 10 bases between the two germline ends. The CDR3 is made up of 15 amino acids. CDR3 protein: CASSFQGESNQPQHF. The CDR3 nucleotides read TGTGCCAGCAGCTTTCAAGGGGAAAGCAATCAGCCCCAGCATTTT.

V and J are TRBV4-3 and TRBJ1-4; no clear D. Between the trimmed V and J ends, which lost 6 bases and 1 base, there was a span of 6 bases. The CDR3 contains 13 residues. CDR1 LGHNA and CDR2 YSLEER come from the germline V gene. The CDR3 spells CASSPGTNEKLFF. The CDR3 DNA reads TGCGCCAGCAGTCCGGGAACTAATGAAAAACTGTTTTTT.

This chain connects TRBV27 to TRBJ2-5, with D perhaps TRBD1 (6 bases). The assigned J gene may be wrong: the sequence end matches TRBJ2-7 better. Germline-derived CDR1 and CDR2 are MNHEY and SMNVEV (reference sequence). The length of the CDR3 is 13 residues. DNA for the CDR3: TGTGCCAGCAGCAACAGGGATCCGTACGAGCAGTACTTC. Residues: CASSNRDPYEQYF.